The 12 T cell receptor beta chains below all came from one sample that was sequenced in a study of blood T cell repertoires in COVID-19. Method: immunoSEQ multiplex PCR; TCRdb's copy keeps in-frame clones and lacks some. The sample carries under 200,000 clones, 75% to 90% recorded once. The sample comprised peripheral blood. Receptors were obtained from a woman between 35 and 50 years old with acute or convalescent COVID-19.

The DNA for the CDR3 is TGTGCCAGTAGTATCGACAGCCAGAGCTCCTACGAGCAGTACTTC. As protein: CASSIDSQSSYEQYF. The chain links TRBV19 to TRBJ2-7; tentative D call: TRBD1 (5 bases). CDR1 is LNHDA and CDR2 is SQIVND in the germline V gene (reference sequence). The V and J ends lost 3 bases and 0 bases respectively, with 12 bases between them. This CDR3 contains 15 residues.

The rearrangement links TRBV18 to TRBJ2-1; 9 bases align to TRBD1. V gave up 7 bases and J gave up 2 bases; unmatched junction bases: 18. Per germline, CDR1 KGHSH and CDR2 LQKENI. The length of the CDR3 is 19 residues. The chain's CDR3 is CASLPGTGSGQGAYNEQFF. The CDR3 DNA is TGTGCCAGCTTGCCCGGGACAGGGAGCGGCCAGGGGGCCTACAATGAGCAGTTCTTC.

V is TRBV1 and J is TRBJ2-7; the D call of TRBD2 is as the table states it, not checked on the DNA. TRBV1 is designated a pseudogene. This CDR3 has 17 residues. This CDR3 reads CTSSLYKSGLGTYEQYF. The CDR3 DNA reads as TGCACCAGCAGCCTATATAAATCGGGACTAGGAACCTACGAGCAGTACTTC.

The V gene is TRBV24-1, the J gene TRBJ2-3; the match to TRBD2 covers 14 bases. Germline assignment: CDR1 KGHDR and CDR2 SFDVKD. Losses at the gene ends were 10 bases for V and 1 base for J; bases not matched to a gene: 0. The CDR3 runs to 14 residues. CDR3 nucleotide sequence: TGTGCCACGGGACTAGCGGGGGGCACAGATACGCAGTATTTT. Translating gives CATGLAGGTDTQYF.

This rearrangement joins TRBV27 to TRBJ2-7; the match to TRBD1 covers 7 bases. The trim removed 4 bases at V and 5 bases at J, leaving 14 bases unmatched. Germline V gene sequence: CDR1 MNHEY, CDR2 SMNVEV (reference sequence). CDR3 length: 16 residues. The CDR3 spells CASSSGTTGMIHEQYF. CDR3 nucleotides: TGTGCCAGCAGTTCCGGGACGACAGGGATGATACACGAGCAGTACTTC.

DNA for the CDR3: TGTGCCAGCAGAGCGGGAGGGGCTACAGATACGCAGTATTTT. This sequence encodes CASRAGGATDTQYF. The chain couples TRBV2 to TRBJ2-3, with 10 positions matching TRBD2. The CDR3 totals 14 residues. V was clipped by 6 bases and J by 3 bases; unmatched bases: 3. Germline V lookup: CDR1 SNHLY, CDR2 FYNNEI.

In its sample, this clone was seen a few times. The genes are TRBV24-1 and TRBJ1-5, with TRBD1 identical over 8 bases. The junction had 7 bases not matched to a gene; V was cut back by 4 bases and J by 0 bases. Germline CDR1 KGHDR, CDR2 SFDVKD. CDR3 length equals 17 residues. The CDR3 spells CATSDLAGQDSNQPQHF. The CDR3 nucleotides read TGTGCCACCAGTGACTTGGCGGGACAGGATAGCAATCAGCCCCAGCATTTT.

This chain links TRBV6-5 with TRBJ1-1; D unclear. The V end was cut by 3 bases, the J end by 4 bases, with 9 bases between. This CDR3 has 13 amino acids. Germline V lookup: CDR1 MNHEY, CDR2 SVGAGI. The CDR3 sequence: CASSYGRSTEAFF. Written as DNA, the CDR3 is TGTGCCAGCAGTTATGGTCGGAGCACTGAAGCTTTCTTT.

The CDR3 sequence is CASSRNSPLHF. The CDR3 coding sequence is TGTGCCAGCAGTCGCAACAGCCCCCTCCACTTT. The chain has TRBV12-3 or TRBV12-4 and TRBJ1-6; no clear D. The CDR3 has 11 residues. Trimming took 5 bases from V and 13 from J, leaving 9 bases between them.

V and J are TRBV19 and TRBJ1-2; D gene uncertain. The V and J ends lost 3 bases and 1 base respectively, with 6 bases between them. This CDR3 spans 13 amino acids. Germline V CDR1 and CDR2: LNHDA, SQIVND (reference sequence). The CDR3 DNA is TGTGCCAGTAGTATCGGGTATAACTATGGCTACACCTTC. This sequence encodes CASSIGYNYGYTF.

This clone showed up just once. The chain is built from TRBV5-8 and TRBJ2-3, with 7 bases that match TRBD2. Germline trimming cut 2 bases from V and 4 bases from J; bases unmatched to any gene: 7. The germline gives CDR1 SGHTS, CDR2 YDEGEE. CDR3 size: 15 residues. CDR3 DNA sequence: TGTGCCAGCAGCTTCGGCGGGGGTCTACCAGATACGCAGTATTTT. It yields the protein CASSFGGGLPDTQYF.

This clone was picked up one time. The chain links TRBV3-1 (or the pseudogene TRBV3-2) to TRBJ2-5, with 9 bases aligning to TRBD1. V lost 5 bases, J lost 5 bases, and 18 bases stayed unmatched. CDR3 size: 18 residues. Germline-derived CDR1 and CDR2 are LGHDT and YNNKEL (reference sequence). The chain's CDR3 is CASSSRRIQGAGGETQYF. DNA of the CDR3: TGTGCCAGCAGCTCCCGAAGGATACAGGGGGCAGGGGGGGAGACCCAGTACTTC.